The 10 T cell receptor beta chains reported below all come from one sample, sequenced in a study of CD8 T cells in Susac syndrome. Reverse transcription of about 0.5 to 1 ug RNA was carried out with random hexamers. TCRdb itself ran the immunoSEQ multiplex PCR reads through MiXCR, one entry per CDR3 protein. The table records some 140,000 distinct CDR3 sequences, over 90% of them present only once. The sample taken for sequencing was CD8+ T cells from PBMCs. The receptors were gathered from a human donor with Susac syndrome.

The table lists this clonotype with a count of one. V is TRBV6-2 or TRBV6-3 and J is TRBJ2-2; D is ambiguous. V was shortened by 2 bases and J by 1 base, with 23 bases between the two germline ends. This CDR3 is 20 amino acids long. CDR1 is MNHEY, CDR2 SVGEGT, per germline. The CDR3 here is CASSYPPQWSWWKNTGELFF. CDR3 DNA sequence: TGTGCCAGCAGTTACCCCCCCCAGTGGTCGTGGTGGAAGAACACCGGGGAGCTGTTTTTT.

This clonotype was seen only a few times. The chain has TRBV2 and TRBJ2-7, with no clear D. The CDR3 is 12 residues long. The germline V gene encodes CDR1 SNHLY and CDR2 FYNNEI. V lost 4 bases and J 3 bases, leaving 7 bases between the germline ends. CDR3 DNA sequence: TGTGCCAGCAGTGGAGGACGCTACGAGCAGTACTTC. This gives the protein CASSGGRYEQYF.

The V and J genes are TRBV20-1 and TRBJ1-2; 10 positions match TRBD1. CDR3 size: 18 residues. Unmatched junction bases numbered 10, after V lost 0 bases and J lost 0 bases. CDR1 and CDR2 from the germline V gene are DFQATT and SNEGSKA (reference sequence). CDR3 DNA sequence: TGCAGTGCTAGAGATACGACAGGGGGCAAGACTGCTAACTATGGCTACACCTTC. This sequence encodes CSARDTTGGKTANYGYTF.

The chain uses TRBV9 and TRBJ2-3; D is perhaps TRBD1 (6 bases). The CDR3 is made up of 15 amino acids. Germline CDR1 and CDR2: SGDLS and YYNGEE. Trimming stripped 4 bases from V and 2 bases from J, with 14 bases between. This CDR3 reads CASSPSRDNTDTQYF. Here the CDR3 DNA reads TGTGCCAGCAGCCCTTCAAGGGACAACACAGATACGCAGTATTTT.

The rearrangement links TRBV28 to TRBJ2-2, with D perhaps matching TRBD1 (5 bases). There are 15 residues in the CDR3. The germline V gene encodes CDR1 MDHEN and CDR2 SYDVKM. Between the trimmed V and J ends, which lost 4 bases and 3 bases, there was a span of 12 bases. CDR3 in DNA: TGTGCCAGCAGTTGCGGACACCTCGACACCGGGGAGCTGTTTTTT. Its protein is CASSCGHLDTGELFF.

J is TRBJ1-1 and V is TRBV29-1; 7 nucleotides line up with TRBD1. Germline loops: CDR1 SQVTM, CDR2 ANQGSEA. The V gene end was trimmed by 3 bases and the J gene end by 1 base; junction bases not matched to a gene: 2. The CDR3 extends over 13 amino acids. The CDR3 DNA sequence: TGCAGCGTTGACCGGACAGGGAACACTGAAGCTTTCTTT. This gives the protein CSVDRTGNTEAFF.

The V gene is TRBV29-1, the J gene TRBJ2-1; D is perhaps TRBD1 (6 bases). V lost 1 base to trimming and J lost 4 bases, with 11 bases between them. Germline values: CDR1 SQVTM, CDR2 ANQGSEA. The length of the CDR3 is 14 residues. The CDR3 DNA sequence: TGCAGCGTTGAAGCCGGACAGCCTTACAATGAGCAGTTCTTC. Translating gives CSVEAGQPYNEQFF.

The V gene is TRBV28, the J gene TRBJ2-7; D is possibly TRBD1 or TRBD2 (6 bases each). The V end lost 8 bases, the J end lost 0 bases, and 11 bases lay between the germline ends. The CDR3 sequence is 13 residues long. Looked up from germline, CDR1 is MDHEN and CDR2 is SYDVKM. The CDR3 bases are TGTGCCAGCGAGGGGGACTTCTCCTACGAGCAGTACTTC. Its translation: CASEGDFSYEQYF.

The CDR3 region is CASSQDLGETQYF. The CDR3 DNA reads as TGTGCCAGCAGCCAGGACTTGGGAGAGACCCAGTACTTC. The chain joins TRBV27 to TRBJ2-5; possible D gene TRBD2, 5 bases. The V end was cut by 6 bases, the J end by 4 bases, with 12 bases between. The CDR3 has 13 residues. Germline assignment: CDR1 MNHEY and CDR2 SMNVEV (reference sequence).

This chain connects TRBV4-1 to TRBJ2-4; 10 nucleotides align to TRBD2. CDR3 length: 16 amino acids. The germline V gene encodes CDR1 MGHRA and CDR2 YSYEKL. Losses at the gene ends were 6 bases for V and 1 base for J; bases not matched to a gene: 6. Here the CDR3 reads CASSTAAGGAKNIQYF. In DNA form, the CDR3 reads TGCGCCAGCAGTACCGCAGCGGGAGGGGCCAAAAACATTCAGTACTTC.